The 8 T cell receptor beta chains below were found in one sample sequenced in a study of T cell responses to AZD1222 COVID-19 vaccine. Sequencing used immunoSEQ multiplex PCR; TCRdb keeps in-frame clones, though not all of them. Of 120,000 or so clones listed, around 87% are singletons. Sequencing used peripheral blood, obtained on day 0 of AZD1222 vaccination. The receptor source for this set is an adult in good health.

The genes are TRBV7-2 and TRBJ1-1, with 8 bases lining up with TRBD1. CDR1 is SGHTA, CDR2 FQGNSA, per germline. This CDR3 has 13 residues. Unmatched junction bases numbered 10, after V lost 5 bases and J lost 11 bases. In nucleotides, the CDR3 is TGTGCCAGCAGCGAAGCCGCAGGGGGCTGGGCTTTCTTT. This encodes CASSEAAGGWAFF.

Points on this clone: Other nucleotide sequences from this sample produce the same CDR3. This chain connects TRBV18 to TRBJ1-2, with 7 bases matching TRBD1. Germline trimming cut 3 bases from V and 2 bases from J; bases unmatched to any gene: 3. The germline gives CDR1 KGHSH, CDR2 LQKENI. This CDR3 spans 14 amino acids. The CDR3 DNA reads as TGTGCCAGCTCACCGGGGGGACAGAACTATGGCTACACCTTC. Its translation: CASSPGGQNYGYTF.

The chain employs TRBV3-1 (or the pseudogene TRBV3-2) and TRBJ2-5; a weak D match, TRBD1 (5 bases). CDR3 length: 17 amino acids. CDR1 is LGHDT, CDR2 YNNKEL, per germline (reference sequence). Trimming pared 4 bases from V and 2 bases from J, leaving 20 bases between. CDR3 nucleotide sequence: TGTGCCAGCAGCCCCAGAAGGGGTCGGGCAGCACAAGAGACCCAGTACTTC. Protein sequence: CASSPRRGRAAQETQYF.

J is TRBJ1-1 and V is TRBV7-9, with D possibly matching TRBD1 (6 bases). The CDR3 loop spans 15 amino acids. Germline V lookup: CDR1 SEHNR, CDR2 FQNEAQ (reference sequence). V lost 5 bases, J lost 2 bases, and 15 bases lay in between. The CDR3 reads CASSTTDRVNTEAFF. CDR3 in DNA: TGTGCCAGCAGCACAACGGACAGAGTCAACACTGAAGCTTTCTTT.

Only one count was recorded for this clone. This sequence joins TRBV5-4 and TRBJ2-7, with D tentatively TRBD2 (6 bases). CDR3 length equals 15 residues. Germline CDR1 is SGHNT and CDR2 is YYREEE (reference sequence). V lost 4 bases, J lost 2 bases, and 16 bases lay in between. This chain's CDR3 is CASSPAGGATYEQYF. CDR3 bases: TGTGCCAGCAGCCCCGCTGGCGGGGCCACCTACGAGCAGTACTTC.

J is TRBJ2-1 and V is TRBV12-3 or TRBV12-4, with D unresolved. The CDR3 length is 12 residues. The ends were cut back, 1 base at V and 10 bases at J, with 8 bases in the middle. CDR3 DNA: TGTGCCAGCAGTTTAGAAGGGTGGGAGCAGTTCTTC. The encoded protein is CASSLEGWEQFF.

The chain employs TRBV6-5 and TRBJ2-3, with D unresolved. The ends were cut back, 4 bases at V and 2 bases at J, with 4 bases in the middle. Germline V CDR1 and CDR2: MNHEY, SVGAGI. The CDR3 sequence is 12 residues long. The CDR3 sequence: CASSSLTDTQYF. The CDR3 bases are TGTGCCAGCAGTTCTCTCACAGATACGCAGTATTTT.

J is TRBJ2-7 and V is TRBV27; D might be TRBD1 or TRBD2, each matching 5 bases. V was cut by 2 bases and J by 12 bases, with 20 bases left in between. The germline V gene has CDR1 MNHEY and CDR2 SMNVEV (reference sequence). The CDR3 runs to 14 residues. Here the CDR3 reads CASSLVGTVEYLYF. The DNA of the CDR3 is TGTGCCAGCAGTTTAGTGGGGACGGTGGAATATCTGTACTTC.